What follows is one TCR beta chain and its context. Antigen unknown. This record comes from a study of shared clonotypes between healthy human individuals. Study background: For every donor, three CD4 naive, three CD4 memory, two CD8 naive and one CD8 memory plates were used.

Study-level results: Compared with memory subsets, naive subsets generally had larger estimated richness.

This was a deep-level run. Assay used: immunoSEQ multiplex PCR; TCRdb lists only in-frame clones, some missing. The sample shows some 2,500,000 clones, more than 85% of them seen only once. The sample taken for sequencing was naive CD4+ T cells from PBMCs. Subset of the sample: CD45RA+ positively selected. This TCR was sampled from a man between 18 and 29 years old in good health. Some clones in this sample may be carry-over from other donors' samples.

The DNA for the CDR3 is TGTGCCAGCAGCACCCCCCGGGACTTCTCCTACGAGCAGTACTTC. Amino acids: CASSTPRDFSYEQYF. This chain joins TRBV11-2 and TRBJ2-7, with D possibly being TRBD2 (6 bases). V dropped 5 bases and J dropped 0 bases, with 14 bases sitting between them. The CDR3 has 15 residues. Per germline, CDR1 SGHAT and CDR2 FQNNGV.